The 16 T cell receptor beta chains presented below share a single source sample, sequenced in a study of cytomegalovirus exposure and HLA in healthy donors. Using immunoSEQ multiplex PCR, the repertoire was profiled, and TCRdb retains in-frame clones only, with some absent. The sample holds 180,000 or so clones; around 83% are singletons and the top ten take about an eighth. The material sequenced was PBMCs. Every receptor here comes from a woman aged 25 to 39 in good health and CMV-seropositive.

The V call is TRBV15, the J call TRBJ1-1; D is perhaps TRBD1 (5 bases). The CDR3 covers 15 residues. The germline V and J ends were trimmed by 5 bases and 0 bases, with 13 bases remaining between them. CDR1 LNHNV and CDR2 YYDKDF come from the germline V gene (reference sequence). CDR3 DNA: TGTGCCACCAGCCCCCGAGGACAATTGAACACTGAAGCTTTCTTT. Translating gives CATSPRGQLNTEAFF. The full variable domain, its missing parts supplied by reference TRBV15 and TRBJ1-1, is DAMVIQNPRYQVTQFGKPVTLSCSQTLNHNVMYWYQQKSSQAPKLLFHYYDKDFNNEADTPDNFQSRRPNTSFCFLDIRSPGLGDTAMYLCATSPRGQLNTEAFFGQGTRLTVV.

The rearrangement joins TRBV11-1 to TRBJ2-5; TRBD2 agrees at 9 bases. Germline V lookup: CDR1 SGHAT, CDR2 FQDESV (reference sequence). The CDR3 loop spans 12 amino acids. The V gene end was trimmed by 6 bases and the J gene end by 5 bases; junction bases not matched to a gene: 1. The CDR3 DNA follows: TGTGCCAGCAGACTAGCGGGTGAGACCCAGTACTTC. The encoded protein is CASRLAGETQYF.

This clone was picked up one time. The CDR3 bases are TGCAGCGCTTCTAGCGGGAGTAAGTGGAATGAGCAGTTCTTC. Its translation: CSASSGSKWNEQFF. This chain connects TRBV29-1 to TRBJ2-1, with TRBD2 matching over 10 bases. The CDR3 consists of 14 residues. CDR1 and CDR2 from the germline V gene are SQVTM and ANQGSEA. Germline trimming cut 7 bases from V and 7 bases from J; bases unmatched to any gene: 10.

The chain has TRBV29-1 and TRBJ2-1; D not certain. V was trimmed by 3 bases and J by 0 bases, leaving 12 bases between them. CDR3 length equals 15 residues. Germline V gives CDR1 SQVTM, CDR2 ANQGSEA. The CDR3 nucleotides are TGCAGCGTTGAGCCCTTAGCCCGCTCCTACAATGAGCAGTTCTTC. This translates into CSVEPLARSYNEQFF.

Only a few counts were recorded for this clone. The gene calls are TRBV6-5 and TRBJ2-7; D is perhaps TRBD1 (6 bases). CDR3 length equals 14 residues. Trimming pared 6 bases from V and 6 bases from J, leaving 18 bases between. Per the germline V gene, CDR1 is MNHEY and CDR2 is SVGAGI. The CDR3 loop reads CASSPSRGGREQYF. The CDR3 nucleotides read TGTGCCAGCAGCCCGTCCAGGGGCGGACGCGAGCAGTACTTC.

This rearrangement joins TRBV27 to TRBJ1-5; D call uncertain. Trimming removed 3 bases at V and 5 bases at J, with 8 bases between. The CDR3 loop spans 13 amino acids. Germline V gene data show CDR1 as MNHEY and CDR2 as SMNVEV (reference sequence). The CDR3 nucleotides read TGTGCCAGCAGTTTCTCCATAGATCAGCCCCAGCATTTT. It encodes CASSFSIDQPQHF.

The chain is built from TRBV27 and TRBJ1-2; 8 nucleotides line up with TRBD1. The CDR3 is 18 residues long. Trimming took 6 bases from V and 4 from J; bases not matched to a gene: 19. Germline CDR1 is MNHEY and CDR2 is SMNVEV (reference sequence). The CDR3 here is CASSFLAISTGGSYGYTF. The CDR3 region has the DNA TGTGCCAGCAGCTTCCTAGCGATTAGTACAGGGGGATCCTATGGCTACACCTTC.

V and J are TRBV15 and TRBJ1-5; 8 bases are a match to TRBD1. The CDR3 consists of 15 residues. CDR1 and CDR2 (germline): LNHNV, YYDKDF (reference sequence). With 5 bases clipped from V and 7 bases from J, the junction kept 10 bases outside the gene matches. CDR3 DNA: TGTGCCACCAGCGGGTTCCGGGACAGGACCCAGCCCCAGCATTTT. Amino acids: CATSGFRDRTQPQHF.

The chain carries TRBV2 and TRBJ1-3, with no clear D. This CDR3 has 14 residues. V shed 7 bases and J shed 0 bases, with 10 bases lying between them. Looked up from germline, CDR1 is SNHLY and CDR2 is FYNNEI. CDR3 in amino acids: CASKEQNSGNTIYF. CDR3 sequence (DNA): TGTGCCAGCAAAGAGCAAAACTCTGGAAACACCATATATTTT.

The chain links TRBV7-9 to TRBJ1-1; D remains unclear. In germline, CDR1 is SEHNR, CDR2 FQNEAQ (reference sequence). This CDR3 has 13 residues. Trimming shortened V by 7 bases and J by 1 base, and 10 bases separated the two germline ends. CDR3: CASTLGGNTEAFF. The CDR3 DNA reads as TGTGCCAGCACCTTGGGAGGGAACACTGAAGCTTTCTTT.

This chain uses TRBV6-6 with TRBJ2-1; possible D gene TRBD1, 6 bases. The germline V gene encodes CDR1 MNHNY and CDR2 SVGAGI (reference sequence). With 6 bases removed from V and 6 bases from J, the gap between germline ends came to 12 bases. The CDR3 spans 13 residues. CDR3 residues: CASSQGTINEQFF. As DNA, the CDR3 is TGTGCCAGCAGCCAAGGGACAATCAATGAGCAGTTCTTC.

CDR3 sequence: CASTPYNYGYTF. CDR3 bases: TGTGCCAGCACCCCCTACAACTATGGCTACACCTTC. The V and J genes are TRBV2 and TRBJ1-2; no definite D call. V shed 7 bases and J shed 2 bases, with 8 bases lying between them. The CDR3 sequence is 12 residues long. Per the germline V gene, CDR1 is SNHLY and CDR2 is FYNNEI.

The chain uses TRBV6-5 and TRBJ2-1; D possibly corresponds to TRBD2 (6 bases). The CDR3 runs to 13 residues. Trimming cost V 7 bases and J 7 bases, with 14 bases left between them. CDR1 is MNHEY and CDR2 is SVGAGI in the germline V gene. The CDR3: CASTQTSTNEQFF. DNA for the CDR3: TGTGCCAGCACCCAGACTAGTACGAATGAGCAGTTCTTC.

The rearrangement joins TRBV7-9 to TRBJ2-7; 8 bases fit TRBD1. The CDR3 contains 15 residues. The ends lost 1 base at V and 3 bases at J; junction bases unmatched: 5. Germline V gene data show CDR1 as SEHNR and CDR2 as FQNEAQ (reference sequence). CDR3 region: CASSLVSGGIYEQYF. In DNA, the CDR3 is TGTGCCAGCAGCTTAGTCTCAGGGGGCATCTACGAGCAGTACTTC.

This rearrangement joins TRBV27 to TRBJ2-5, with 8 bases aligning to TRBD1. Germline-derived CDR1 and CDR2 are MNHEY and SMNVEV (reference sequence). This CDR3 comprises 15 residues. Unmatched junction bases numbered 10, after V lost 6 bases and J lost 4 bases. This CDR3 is CASRDRSRGRETQYF. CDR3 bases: TGTGCCAGCAGGGACCGGAGCAGGGGGCGAGAGACCCAGTACTTC.

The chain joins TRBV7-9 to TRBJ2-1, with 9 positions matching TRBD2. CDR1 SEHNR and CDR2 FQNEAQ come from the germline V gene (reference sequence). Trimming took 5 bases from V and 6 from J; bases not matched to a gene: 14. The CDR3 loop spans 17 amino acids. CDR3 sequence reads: CASSPRLAAPKGNEQFF. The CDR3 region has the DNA TGTGCCAGCAGCCCTCGACTAGCGGCTCCCAAGGGCAATGAGCAGTTCTTC.